What follows are 24 T cell receptor beta chains derived from one specimen sequenced in a study of T cell changes during pregnancy in multiple sclerosis. Measured with immunoSEQ multiplex PCR; TCRdb has only the in-frame clones, and not every one. The sample carries around 59,000 clones, 93% recorded once. Material: CD8+ T cells from peripheral blood mononuclear cells, obtained in the second trimester of pregnancy. The source of these receptors is a female donor with multiple sclerosis, enrolled in a pregnancy study.

The chain uses TRBV7-8 and TRBJ1-4, with D tentatively TRBD1 (6 bases). CDR3 length equals 17 residues. The V end lost 0 bases, the J end lost 6 bases, and 17 bases lay between the germline ends. Germline CDR1 reads SGHVS; CDR2 reads FQNEAQ. CDR3 nucleotide sequence: TGTGCCAGCAGCTTAGCGCAGGGGTTGGCGACAGATGAAAAACTGTTTTTT. As protein: CASSLAQGLATDEKLFF.

V gene TRBV4-3 combines with J gene TRBJ2-2; TRBD1 matches at 7 bases. CDR3 length equals 16 residues. Germline loops: CDR1 LGHNA, CDR2 YSLEER. V lost 5 bases, J lost 2 bases, and 8 bases stayed unmatched. CDR3 bases: TGCGCCAGCAGCGTAGGGACAGCCCTTAACACCGGGGAGCTGTTTTTT. Translation: CASSVGTALNTGELFF.

The sample holds one count of this clone. The V call is TRBV4-2, the J call TRBJ2-5, with a possible D match to TRBD2 (6 bases). Trimming removed 2 bases from V and 3 bases from J, with 10 bases in between. CDR3 length: 14 residues. Germline values: CDR1 LGHNA, CDR2 YNFKEQ. This chain's CDR3 is CASSQRAGEETQYF. CDR3 DNA sequence: TGTGCCAGCAGCCAAAGAGCGGGTGAAGAGACCCAGTACTTC.

The chain carries TRBV28 and TRBJ1-5, with 9 bases aligning to TRBD1. After removal of 4 bases from V and 6 bases from J, the junction contained 4 bases not matched to a gene. This CDR3 comprises 14 residues. CDR1 and CDR2 from the germline V gene are MDHEN and SYDVKM. CDR3 bases: TGTGCCAGCAGTTGGGGACAGGGTGGTCAGCCCCAGCATTTT. Its protein is CASSWGQGGQPQHF.

This chain links TRBV29-1 with TRBJ1-2, with 12 nucleotides matching TRBD1. Trimming removed 3 bases from V and 5 bases from J; junction bases left unmatched: 19. This CDR3 has 19 amino acids. Per germline, CDR1 SQVTM and CDR2 ANQGSEA. Here the CDR3 reads CSVDSRIAGTGGLIYGYTF. In nucleotides, the CDR3 is TGCAGCGTTGATTCCCGTATCGCCGGGACAGGGGGCCTCATTTATGGCTACACCTTC.

The rearrangement uses TRBV12-5 and TRBJ2-5; D perhaps matches TRBD1 (5 bases). Germline-derived CDR1 and CDR2 are LGHNT and FRNRAP. The V end lost 4 bases, the J end lost 4 bases, and 13 bases lay between the germline ends. The CDR3 extends over 14 amino acids. CDR3 coding DNA: TGTGCTAGTGGTTCCCTCTGGGGCCGAGAGACCCAGTACTTC. Amino acid sequence: CASGSLWGRETQYF.

The chain carries TRBV10-3 and TRBJ2-2; TRBD1 agrees at 7 bases. J gave up 6 bases and V 11 bases, and 6 bases lay outside the gene matches. Germline V CDR1 and CDR2: ENHRY, SYGVKD. This CDR3 is built from 12 residues. CDR3 amino acids: CAVVTGAGELFF. DNA for the CDR3: TGTGCCGTCGTTACAGGGGCCGGGGAGCTGTTTTTT.

This clone appeared once. The chain is built from TRBV7-9 and TRBJ2-7; D is uncertain. The CDR3 length is 13 residues. V lost 3 bases to trimming and J lost 2 bases, with 8 bases between them. Germline values: CDR1 SEHNR, CDR2 FQNEAQ (reference sequence). The chain's CDR3 is CASSFTETYEQYF. CDR3 coding DNA: TGTGCCAGCAGCTTCACTGAAACCTACGAGCAGTACTTC.

This chain uses TRBV13 with TRBJ2-5, with 9 positions matching TRBD2. Per germline, CDR1 PRHDT and CDR2 FYEKMQ (reference sequence). Germline trimming cut 2 bases from V and 5 bases from J; bases unmatched to any gene: 9. CDR3 length: 16 residues. Here the CDR3 DNA reads TGTGCCAGCAGCTTAATCCTAGCGGGGACGGGGGAGACCCAGTACTTC. This sequence encodes CASSLILAGTGETQYF.

This clone was detected only once. J is TRBJ2-7 and V is TRBV27, with D possibly TRBD1 on 6 matching bases. The CDR3 is 16 residues long. From germline, CDR1 is MNHEY and CDR2 SMNVEV (reference sequence). Trimming removed 2 bases at V and 4 bases at J, with 18 bases between. CDR3 sequence reads: CASSLSGRGHKYEQYF. The CDR3 region has the DNA TGTGCCAGCAGTTTAAGCGGCAGGGGACACAAATACGAGCAGTACTTC.

The CDR3 DNA reads as TGTGCCAGCAGCTTCACAGACGATAATTCACCCCTCCACTTT. Its protein is CASSFTDDNSPLHF. The chain uses TRBV7-9 and TRBJ1-6, with no clear D. Trimming cost V 3 bases and J 5 bases, with 8 bases left between them. The length of the CDR3 is 14 residues. The germline V gene encodes CDR1 SEHNR and CDR2 FQNEAQ (reference sequence).

V gene TRBV19 combines with J gene TRBJ2-3; the match to TRBD2 covers 12 bases. The CDR3 is 15 residues long. The germline V gene encodes CDR1 LNHDA and CDR2 SQIVND (reference sequence). The junction had 2 bases not matched to a gene; V was cut back by 3 bases and J by 4 bases. CDR3 amino acids: CASSILAGGADTQYF. The CDR3 DNA is TGTGCCAGTAGTATCCTAGCGGGGGGGGCAGATACGCAGTATTTT.

This chain connects TRBV7-6 to TRBJ2-7; D is unresolved. The CDR3 runs 13 residues. Trimming shortened V by 0 bases and J by 6 bases, and 9 bases separated the two germline ends. Germline V gene sequence: CDR1 SGHVS, CDR2 FNYEAQ. CDR3 DNA: TGTGCCAGCAGCTTAGCCCCTCCGGTCGAGCAGTACTTC. This translates into CASSLAPPVEQYF. Full variable domain (rest looked up from reference TRBV7-6 and TRBJ2-7): GAGVSQSPRYKVTKRGQDVALRCDPISGHVSLYWYRQALGQGPEFLTYFNYEAQQDKSGLPNDRFSAERPEGSISTLTIQRTEQRDSAMYRCASSLAPPVEQYFGPGTRLTVT.

The chain couples TRBV11-2 to TRBJ2-1; D might be TRBD1 (5 bases). The CDR3 covers 17 residues. The germline gives CDR1 SGHAT, CDR2 FQNNGV. V lost 2 bases to trimming and J lost 2 bases, with 16 bases between them. The CDR3 sequence: CASSLMGGQSPYNEQFF. CDR3 nucleotide sequence: TGTGCCAGCAGCTTAATGGGTGGACAAAGCCCCTACAATGAGCAGTTCTTC.

The genes are TRBV10-3 and TRBJ2-5, with 8 nucleotides matching TRBD1. Germline V lookup: CDR1 ENHRY, CDR2 SYGVKD. The CDR3 totals 12 residues. V lost 6 bases and J lost 5; bases outside the gene matches: 2. CDR3 sequence (DNA): TGTGCCATCAGCAACAGGGGGGAGACCCAGTACTTC. Its translation: CAISNRGETQYF.

In DNA form, the CDR3 reads TGTGCCACCAGCAGCCTGGGAGGGACCATGAACACTGAAGCTTTCTTT. Residues: CATSSLGGTMNTEAFF. The chain uses TRBV15 and TRBJ1-1, with D possibly TRBD1 on 5 matching bases. The length of the CDR3 is 16 residues. V lost 3 bases and J 0 bases, leaving 14 bases between the germline ends. In germline, CDR1 is LNHNV, CDR2 YYDKDF (reference sequence).

This rearrangement joins TRBV7-9 to TRBJ2-2; tentative D call: TRBD2 (5 bases). Trimming removed 5 bases at V and 3 bases at J, with 13 bases between. The CDR3 extends over 15 amino acids. Germline CDR1 SEHNR, CDR2 FQNEAQ (reference sequence). CDR3 region: CASSLTDGDTGELFF. For the CDR3, the DNA is TGTGCCAGCAGCCTGACGGACGGGGACACCGGGGAGCTGTTTTTT. Together with reference TRBV7-9 and TRBJ2-2, the CDR3 gives the full variable domain: DTGVSQNPRHKITKRGQNVTFRCDPISEHNRLYWYRQTLGQGPEFLTYFQNEAQLEKSRLLSDRFSAERPKGSFSTLEIQRTEQGDSAMYLCASSLTDGDTGELFFGEGSRLTVL.

The chain links TRBV28 to TRBJ2-6; D is unclear. V was cut by 6 bases and J by 0 bases, with 15 bases left in between. The CDR3 is 17 residues long. CDR1 and CDR2 from the germline V gene are MDHEN and SYDVKM. The CDR3 loop reads CASSSDQDSSGANVLTF. The CDR3 region has the DNA TGTGCCAGCAGCTCCGATCAGGATAGCTCTGGGGCCAACGTCCTGACTTTC.

This clone has just one count. This chain uses TRBV7-8 with TRBJ2-3; unclear D gene. The germline V gene has CDR1 SGHVS and CDR2 FQNEAQ. V lost 3 bases to trimming and J lost 5 bases, with 9 bases between them. The CDR3 contains 13 residues. The CDR3 sequence is CASSFRDGDTQYF. The CDR3 DNA sequence: TGTGCCAGCAGCTTTCGAGATGGAGATACGCAGTATTTT.

This chain links TRBV6-1 with TRBJ1-1; TRBD1 might be the D (5 bases). The CDR3 runs 15 residues. The germline V gene has CDR1 MNHNS and CDR2 SASEGT. The V gene lost 3 bases and the J gene lost 1 base, with 12 bases spanning the gap. This CDR3 reads CASSDPGQQNTEAFF. The CDR3, as DNA: TGTGCCAGCAGTGATCCAGGGCAGCAGAACACTGAAGCTTTCTTT.

The chain combines TRBV19 with TRBJ2-7; 7 positions agree with TRBD1. The germline V gene has CDR1 LNHDA and CDR2 SQIVND (reference sequence). With V trimmed by 4 bases and J by 0 bases, 6 bases remained unmatched. This CDR3 has 15 amino acids. The CDR3 nucleotides are TGTGCCAGTAGTAGAACAGGGGTATCCTCCTACGAGCAGTACTTC. Translation: CASSRTGVSSYEQYF. The variable domain in full, completed from reference TRBV19 and TRBJ2-7, reads DGGITQSPKYLFRKEGQNVTLSCEQNLNHDAMYWYRQDPGQGLRLIYYSQIVNDFQKGDIAEGYSVSREKKESFPLTVTSAQKNPTAFYLCASSRTGVSSYEQYFGPGTRLTVT.

For the CDR3, the DNA is TGTGCCAGCAGTTTACAGGGGGCCGGGCAGCCCCAGCATTTT. Its translation: CASSLQGAGQPQHF. This chain joins TRBV27 and TRBJ1-5; TRBD1 matches at 8 bases. Germline V gives CDR1 MNHEY, CDR2 SMNVEV (reference sequence). With V trimmed by 2 bases and J by 7 bases, 4 bases remained unmatched. The CDR3 has 14 amino acids.

The chain has TRBV2 and TRBJ1-3; D is uncertain. From germline, CDR1 is SNHLY and CDR2 FYNNEI. The CDR3 contains 15 residues. The V end was cut by 3 bases, the J end by 1 base, with 10 bases between. CDR3 DNA sequence: TGTGCCAGCAGTGAGGGCGGAGGATCTGGAAACACCATATATTTT. Translating it yields CASSEGGGSGNTIYF.

The genes are TRBV2 and TRBJ1-4; tentative D call: TRBD1 (6 bases). The CDR3 spans 13 residues. Per the germline V gene, CDR1 is SNHLY and CDR2 is FYNNEI. Trimming took off 10 bases at V and 8 bases at J, with 17 bases between the two ends. The CDR3 nucleotides are TGTGCCATCCCCCTTGGTGGGGGCGAAAAACTGTTTTTT. This encodes CAIPLGGGEKLFF.